This passage covers 12 T cell receptor beta chains from one sample sequenced in a study of blood T cell repertoires in COVID-19. The method was immunoSEQ multiplex PCR; TCRdb's version includes in-frame clones alone and lacks a portion of them. The table lists about 74,000 clones, 60% to 85% of them singletons. Input material: peripheral blood. These TCRs come from a man aged 65-85 years with acute or convalescent COVID-19.

The chain employs TRBV7-8 and TRBJ1-1, with D perhaps matching TRBD1 (6 bases). The germline V and J ends were trimmed by 1 base and 5 bases, with 17 bases remaining between them. Germline V CDR1 and CDR2: SGHVS, FQNEAQ. This CDR3 is 16 amino acids long. DNA of the CDR3: TGTGCCAGCAGCTTAGGGGGGACAAAGAGAAGGACTGAAGCTTTCTTT. It encodes CASSLGGTKRRTEAFF.

This chain connects TRBV11-2 to TRBJ1-3; maybe TRBD1 (6 bases). This CDR3 region has 14 residues. Germline V gene data show CDR1 as SGHAT and CDR2 as FQNNGV. Trimming stripped 5 bases from V and 4 bases from J, with 12 bases between. CDR3 DNA sequence: TGTGCCAGCAGCCAAACAGGGTCCGGAAACACCATATATTTT. This sequence encodes CASSQTGSGNTIYF.

The chain has TRBV20-1 and TRBJ1-2; no clear D gene. V lost 6 bases to trimming and J lost 8 bases, with 13 bases between them. In germline, CDR1 is DFQATT, CDR2 SNEGSKA (reference sequence). This CDR3 spans 11 amino acids. The CDR3 is CSALDIPGYTF. In nucleotides, the CDR3 is TGCAGTGCACTAGACATTCCAGGCTACACCTTC.

Only a few counts were recorded for this clone. The chain joins TRBV15 to TRBJ2-2, with 13 nucleotides matching TRBD2. The CDR3 length is 15 residues. V lost 5 bases and J lost 6; bases outside the gene matches: 3. Germline V gives CDR1 LNHNV, CDR2 YYDKDF (reference sequence). CDR3 sequence reads: CATSLGLAGAGELFF. In DNA, the CDR3 is TGTGCCACCAGCCTTGGACTAGCGGGAGCCGGGGAGCTGTTTTTT.

This clone showed up just a few times. The rearrangement uses TRBV11-2 and TRBJ2-7; D unclear. Germline lookup yields CDR1 SGHAT and CDR2 FQNNGV. Deletions cut 2 bases from V and 3 bases from J, with 11 bases between. The CDR3 is 14 amino acids. The CDR3 nucleotides are TGTGCCAGCAGCTTACAGAAATACGACTACGAGCAGTACTTC. It encodes CASSLQKYDYEQYF.

The sample holds a few counts of this clone. The chain links TRBV7-2 to TRBJ1-3; D not certain. CDR3 length: 13 residues. Trimming stripped 1 base from V and 3 bases from J, with 4 bases between. The germline gives CDR1 SGHTA, CDR2 FQGNSA. The CDR3 DNA is TGTGCCAGCAGCTTAGTAGTTGGAAACACCATATATTTT. Encoded protein: CASSLVVGNTIYF.

The chain couples TRBV28 to TRBJ1-1; weak D call: TRBD1 (6 bases). The CDR3 sequence is 15 residues long. Germline CDR1 is MDHEN and CDR2 is SYDVKM. The V end was cut by 5 bases, the J end by 0 bases, with 13 bases between. CDR3: CASSIGGGMNTEAFF. The CDR3 DNA reads TGTGCCAGCAGTATAGGGGGGGGGATGAACACTGAAGCTTTCTTT.

The V call is TRBV4-1, the J call TRBJ2-3, with 9 bases fitting TRBD1. With 2 bases clipped from V and 2 bases from J, the junction kept 14 bases outside the gene matches. This CDR3 has 19 residues. Per germline, CDR1 MGHRA and CDR2 YSYEKL. The CDR3 nucleotides read TGCGCCAGCAGCCAACCTCACAGGGGGCTGAGCCACACCACAGATACGCAGTATTTT. Its translation is CASSQPHRGLSHTTDTQYF.

This chain connects TRBV19 to TRBJ2-3; 12 bases map to TRBD2. This CDR3 spans 18 amino acids. The trim removed 1 base at V and 2 bases at J, leaving 7 bases unmatched. The V gene's germline CDR1 is LNHDA and CDR2 SQIVND (reference sequence). The CDR3 DNA reads TGTGCCAGTAGTATAGGCTCACTAGCGGGAGGCATCACAGATACGCAGTATTTT. Translated: CASSIGSLAGGITDTQYF.

The chain uses TRBV14 and TRBJ2-3; 9 nucleotides match TRBD1. CDR1 and CDR2 (germline): SGHDN, FVKESK. V trimming: 6 bases; J trimming: 1 base; junction bases outside the gene matches: 14. The CDR3 runs to 18 residues. CDR3 nucleotides: TGTGCCAGCAGACTTGGGACAGGGCTAGGGCGGGGCACAGATACGCAGTATTTT. Its translation is CASRLGTGLGRGTDTQYF.

The chain joins TRBV10-3 to TRBJ2-1; 15 bases fit TRBD2. J was trimmed by 4 bases and V by 6 bases; bases with no gene match: 1. Germline V gene lookup returns CDR1 ENHRY and CDR2 SYGVKD. CDR3 length equals 15 residues. Written as DNA, the CDR3 is TGTGCCATCAGGGGACTAGCGGGAGGTTACAATGAGCAGTTCTTC. It translates to CAIRGLAGGYNEQFF.

The rearrangement links TRBV10-3 to TRBJ1-2; TRBD1 agrees at 10 bases. Looked up from germline, CDR1 is ENHRY and CDR2 is SYGVKD. This CDR3 is built from 13 residues. J gave up 3 bases and V 8 bases, and 3 bases lay outside the gene matches. The CDR3 region is CAIGTGAYYGYTF. The CDR3 nucleotides read TGTGCCATCGGGACAGGGGCTTACTATGGCTACACCTTC.